Presented here are 2 T cell receptor beta chains from one specimen sequenced in a study of cytomegalovirus exposure and HLA in healthy donors. 60 Vbeta and 13 Jbeta primers were used in PCR. Repertoires were generated with immunoSEQ multiplex PCR, while TCRdb's copy carries only in-frame clones and drops some. The sample records just under 80,000 clones, 78% being singletons. Sequenced material: PBMCs. These receptors all come from a man between 35 and 55 years old in good health and CMV-seronegative.

This chain uses TRBV5-4 with TRBJ1-6, with a tentative D call TRBD1 (6 bases). The CDR3 runs 14 residues. V gave up 4 bases and J gave up 8 bases, with 13 bases separating them. The germline V gene encodes CDR1 SGHNT and CDR2 YYREEE (reference sequence). The CDR3, as DNA: TGTGCCAGCAGCCAGGACAGCCTAGATTCACCCCTCCACTTT. Protein product: CASSQDSLDSPLHF. Full variable domain (outside the CDR3, taken from reference TRBV5-4 and TRBJ1-6): ETGVTQSPTHLIKTRGQQVTLRCSSQSGHNTVSWYQQALGQGPQFIFQYYREEENGRGNFPPRFSGLQFPNYSSELNVNALELDDSALYLCASSQDSLDSPLHFGNGTRLTVT.

The V call is TRBV4-3, the J call TRBJ2-1; tentative D call: TRBD2 (6 bases). V shed 3 bases and J shed 7 bases, with 19 bases lying between them. The CDR3 loop spans 16 amino acids. Germline CDR1 and CDR2: LGHNA and YSLEER. The CDR3 sequence is CASSHSREHQVNEQFF. DNA of the CDR3: TGCGCCAGCAGCCACTCACGGGAGCACCAAGTAAATGAGCAGTTCTTC.